This T cell receptor beta chain emerged from a study of T cells in Graves' hyperthyroidism and ophthalmopathy. Study results and limitations: Most thyroid clonotypes with frequency above 0.001 were detected in blood.

A few counts support this clonotype. What it binds is not known. Stable disease denoted Graves' hyperthyroidism without ophthalmopathy progression within 18 months. Amplified TCR beta CDR3 regions derived from RNA transcripts. When the TCR CDR3 underwent first-round RT-PCR, the HTBI primer set was used. TCRdb passed the multiplex PCR reads through MiXCR, listing each CDR3 protein once. Here the sample spans 400,000 to 550,000 distinct CDR3 sequences, approximately 14% being singletons. Sequencing was done on a sample of blood. This TCR derives from a woman between 18 and 30 years old with Graves' hyperthyroidism.

The CDR3 nucleotides are TGTGCCAGCATCAAAGGGAAGACAGGGTCCTACGAGCAGTACTTC. Amino acid sequence: CASIKGKTGSYEQYF. The chain has TRBV6-1 and TRBJ2-7; TRBD1 matches 7 bases. This CDR3 region has 15 residues. V gave up 7 bases and J gave up 1 base; unmatched junction bases: 10. The germline CDR1 and CDR2 sequences are MNHNS and SASEGT.